This TCR beta chain was found in a study of graft-versus-host responses after intestinal transplantation. Across the whole study: Among the recipients, all got anti-thymocyte globulin induction and then tacrolimus and steroids for 3 to 4 years.

The CDR3 runs 12 residues. With 7 bases removed from V and 8 bases from J, the gap between germline ends came to 12 bases. Germline CDR1 SGHTA, CDR2 FQGNSA. Concerning this clone itself: Antigen unknown.

Using immunoSEQ multiplex PCR, the repertoire was profiled, and TCRdb retains in-frame clones only, with some absent. The data hold roughly 130,000 clones, with 92% observed a single time. The chain couples TRBV7-2 to TRBJ1-3; D gene unclear. The sequencing used unstimulated CD4+ T cells sorted from spleen or lymph node cells, collected before intestinal transplant. The TCR originated in a human donor who received an intestinal transplant. The CDR3: CASTESWDTIYF. CDR3 DNA: TGTGCCAGCACCGAGAGCTGGGACACCATATATTTT.